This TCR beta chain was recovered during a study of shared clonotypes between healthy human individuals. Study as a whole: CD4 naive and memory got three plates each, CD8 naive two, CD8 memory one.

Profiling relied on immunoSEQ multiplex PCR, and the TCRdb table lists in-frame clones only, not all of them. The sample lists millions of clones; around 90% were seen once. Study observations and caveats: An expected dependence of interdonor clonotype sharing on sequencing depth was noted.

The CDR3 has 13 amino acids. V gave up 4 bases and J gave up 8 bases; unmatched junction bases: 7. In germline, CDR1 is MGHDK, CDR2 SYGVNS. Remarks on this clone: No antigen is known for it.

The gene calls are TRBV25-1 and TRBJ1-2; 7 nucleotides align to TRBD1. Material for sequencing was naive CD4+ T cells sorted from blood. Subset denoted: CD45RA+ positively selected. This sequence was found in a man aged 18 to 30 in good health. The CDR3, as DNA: TGTGCCAGCAGTGCAGGACAGGTGAGGGGCTACACCTTC. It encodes CASSAGQVRGYTF.